Presented here are 10 T cell receptor beta chains from one specimen sequenced in a study of T cells in tuberculosis. TCRdb keeps only in-frame clones here, not all; method: immunoSEQ multiplex PCR. The sample shows approximately 46,000 clones, around 96% of them seen only once. Time point indicated: new active TB diagnosis, blood taken before or within 7 days of starting treatment. This sample comprised PBMCs, obtained at tuberculosis diagnosis. Receptors originate from an adult with tuberculosis.

Only one count was recorded for this clone. This chain uses TRBV30 with TRBJ2-3, with D uncertain. Germline V gene data show CDR1 as GTSNPN and CDR2 as SVGIG (reference sequence). The CDR3 is made up of 12 amino acids. Trimming took off 7 bases at V and 6 bases at J, with 14 bases between the two ends. CDR3 sequence (DNA): TGTGCCTTTACCCGGAGTGCGGATACGCAGTATTTT. Translated: CAFTRSADTQYF.

The rearrangement uses TRBV28 and TRBJ2-7; 8 positions agree with TRBD2. J gave up 6 bases and V 5 bases, and 9 bases lay outside the gene matches. The germline V gene has CDR1 MDHEN and CDR2 SYDVKM. This CDR3 has 14 residues. The CDR3 DNA follows: TGTGCCAGCAGTCTTAGCGGGACCGGGAGCGAGCAGTACTTC. Protein sequence: CASSLSGTGSEQYF. Filled out from reference TRBV28 and TRBJ2-7, the complete variable domain reads DVKVTQSSRYLVKRTGEKVFLECVQDMDHENMFWYRQDPGLGLRLIYFSYDVKMKEKGDIPEGYSVSREKKERFSLILESASTNQTSMYLCASSLSGTGSEQYFGPGTRLTVT.

The J gene is TRBJ2-1, the V gene TRBV2; D not certain. CDR1 and CDR2 from the germline V gene are SNHLY and FYNNEI. The ends were cut back, 6 bases at V and 5 bases at J, with 5 bases in the middle. This CDR3 is built from 11 residues. Here the CDR3 DNA reads TGTGCCAGCAGGCGAAACAATGAGCAGTTCTTC. Residues: CASRRNNEQFF.

This chain links TRBV10-3 with TRBJ1-1; tentative D call: TRBD1 (5 bases). CDR3 length: 14 residues. Trimming shortened V by 5 bases and J by 5 bases, and 15 bases separated the two germline ends. Germline V gives CDR1 ENHRY, CDR2 SYGVKD. CDR3 bases: TGTGCCATCAGTCCAGCCCCGACAGTGACTGAAGCTTTCTTT. The encoded protein is CAISPAPTVTEAFF.

The chain joins TRBV10-3 to TRBJ2-7, with TRBD2 identical over 7 bases. Germline CDR1 is ENHRY and CDR2 is SYGVKD. The CDR3 length is 14 residues. J was trimmed by 5 bases and V by 6 bases; bases with no gene match: 10. The CDR3 DNA follows: TGTGCCATCAGCTCGGGACTAAACGGCCACGAGCAGTACTTC. It specifies CAISSGLNGHEQYF.

This sequence joins TRBV7-8 and TRBJ2-7; 7 nucleotides agree with TRBD1. Germline CDR1 reads SGHVS; CDR2 reads FQNEAQ. V was pared by 3 bases and J by 8 bases, with 7 bases of the junction left unmatched. This CDR3 comprises 13 residues. This CDR3 reads CASSFKGAVKQYF. The CDR3 DNA is TGTGCCAGCAGCTTTAAGGGGGCTGTAAAGCAGTACTTC. Complete variable domain (other parts from reference TRBV7-8 and TRBJ2-7): GAGVSQSPRYKVAKRGQDVALRCDPISGHVSLFWYQQALGQGPEFLTYFQNEAQLDKSGLPSDRFFAERPEGSVSTLKIQRTQQEDSAVYLCASSFKGAVKQYFGPGTRLTVT.

V is TRBV9 and J is TRBJ2-1, with TRBD2 identical over 8 bases. The V segment lost 3 bases and the J segment 8 bases; nucleotides outside the gene matches: 7. Germline V gene data show CDR1 as SGDLS and CDR2 as YYNGEE. The CDR3 totals 14 residues. DNA of the CDR3: TGTGCCAGCAGCGGGCTCCGAGCGGGGGATGAGCAGTTCTTC. Its translation: CASSGLRAGDEQFF.

The V and J genes are TRBV19 and TRBJ1-1; the match to TRBD1 covers 7 bases. The germline CDR1 and CDR2 sequences are LNHDA and SQIVND (reference sequence). The V gene end was trimmed by 9 bases and the J gene end by 0 bases; junction bases not matched to a gene: 10. The CDR3 runs to 15 residues. CDR3: CASSPTGPMNTEAFF. DNA of the CDR3: TGTGCCAGCAGTCCGACAGGGCCTATGAACACTGAAGCTTTCTTT.

This chain uses TRBV28 with TRBJ1-4; 7 positions match TRBD1. The length of the CDR3 is 15 residues. V lost 2 bases to trimming and J lost 8 bases; unmatched junction nucleotides: 8. Germline V lookup: CDR1 MDHEN, CDR2 SYDVKM. In nucleotides, the CDR3 is TGTGCCAGCAGTTTAGCAGGGGGTGGAGAAGAAAAACTGTTTTTT. Protein: CASSLAGGGEEKLFF.

The genes are TRBV5-1 and TRBJ1-5, with D possibly being TRBD1 (5 bases). The germline gives CDR1 SGHRS, CDR2 YFSETQ. The CDR3 sequence is 13 residues long. The ends were cut back, 4 bases at V and 7 bases at J, with 12 bases in the middle. In DNA, the CDR3 is TGCGCCAGCAGCCAGGGTGTGGGGCAGCCCCAGCATTTT. It codes for CASSQGVGQPQHF.